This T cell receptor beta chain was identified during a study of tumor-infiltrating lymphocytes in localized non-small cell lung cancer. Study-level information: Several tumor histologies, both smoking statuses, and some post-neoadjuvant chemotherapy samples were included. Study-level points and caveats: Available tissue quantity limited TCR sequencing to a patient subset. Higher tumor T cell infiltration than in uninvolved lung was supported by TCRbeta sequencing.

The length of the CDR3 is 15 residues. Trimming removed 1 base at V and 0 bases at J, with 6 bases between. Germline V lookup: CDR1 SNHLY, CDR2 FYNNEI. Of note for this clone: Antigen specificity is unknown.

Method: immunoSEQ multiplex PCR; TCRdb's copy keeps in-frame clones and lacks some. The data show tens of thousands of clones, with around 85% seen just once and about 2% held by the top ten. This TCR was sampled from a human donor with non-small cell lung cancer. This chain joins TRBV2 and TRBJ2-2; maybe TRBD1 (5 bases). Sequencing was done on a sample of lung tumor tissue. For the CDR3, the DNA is TGTGCCAGCAGTGAAGAGACAGCGAACACCGGGGAGCTGTTTTTT. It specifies CASSEETANTGELFF.